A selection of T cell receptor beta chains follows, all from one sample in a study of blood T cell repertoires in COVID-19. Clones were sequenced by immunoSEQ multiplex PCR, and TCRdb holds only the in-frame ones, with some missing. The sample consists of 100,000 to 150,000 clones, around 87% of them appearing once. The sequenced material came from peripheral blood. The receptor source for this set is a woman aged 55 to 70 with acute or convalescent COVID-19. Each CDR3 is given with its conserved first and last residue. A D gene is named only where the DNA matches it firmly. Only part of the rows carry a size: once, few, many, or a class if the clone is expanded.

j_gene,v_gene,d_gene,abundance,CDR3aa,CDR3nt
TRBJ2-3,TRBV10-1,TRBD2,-,CASSEGGAGVIDTQYF,TGCGCCAGCAGTGAAGGTGGGGCGGGAGTCATAGATACGCAGTATTTT
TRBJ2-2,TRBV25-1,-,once,CASSEYLGVGELFF,TGTGCCAGCAGTGAATACTTAGGGGTCGGGGAGCTGTTTTTT
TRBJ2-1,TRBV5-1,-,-,CASSLDGSSYNEQFF,TGCGCCAGCAGCTTAGACGGGAGCTCCTACAATGAGCAGTTCTTC
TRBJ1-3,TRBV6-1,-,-,CASSAWTGSSGNTIYF,TGTGCCAGCAGTGCATGGACGGGGAGCTCTGGAAACACCATATATTTT
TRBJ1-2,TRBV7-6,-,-,CASSPLPGVRANYGYTF,TGTGCCAGCAGCCCACTCCCCGGGGTCAGAGCTAACTATGGCTACACCTTC
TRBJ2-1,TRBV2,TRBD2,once,CASSGRLAGLNEQFF,TGTGCCAGCAGTGGTAGGCTAGCGGGGCTCAATGAGCAGTTCTTC
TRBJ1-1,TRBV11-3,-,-,CASSPGVRTEAFF,TGTGCCAGCAGCCCAGGGGTTCGGACTGAAGCTTTCTTT
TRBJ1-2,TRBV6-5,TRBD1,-,CASSYLTGADYGYTF,TGTGCCAGCAGTTACCTGACAGGGGCCGACTATGGCTACACCTTC
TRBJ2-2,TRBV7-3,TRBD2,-,CASSLKGGSFTGELFF,TGTGCCAGCAGCTTAAAGGGAGGGTCGTTCACCGGGGAGCTGTTTTTT
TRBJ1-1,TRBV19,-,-,CASSLGLNTEAFF,TGTGCCAGTTCACTTGGACTTAACACTGAAGCTTTCTTT
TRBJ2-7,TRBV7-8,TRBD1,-,CASRGQESSYEQYF,TGTGCCAGCAGGGGACAGGAGAGCTCCTACGAGCAGTACTTC
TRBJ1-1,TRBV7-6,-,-,CASSPIGGSNTEAFF,TGTGCCAGCAGCCCAATTGGGGGGTCAAACACTGAAGCTTTCTTT
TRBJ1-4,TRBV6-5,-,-,CASTQTAATNEKLFF,TGTGCCAGCACTCAGACCGCGGCAACTAATGAAAAACTGTTTTTT
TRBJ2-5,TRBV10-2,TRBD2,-,CASTRLAGGSAQYF,TGCGCCAGCACTCGACTAGCGGGGGGGTCGGCCCAGTACTTC
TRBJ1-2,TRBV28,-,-,CASSTGLPANGYTF,TGTGCCAGCAGCACGGGACTGCCGGCGAATGGCTACACCTTC
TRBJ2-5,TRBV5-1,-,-,CASSLSSRKSETQYF,TGCGCCAGCAGCTTGTCCTCTAGGAAAAGCGAGACCCAGTACTTC
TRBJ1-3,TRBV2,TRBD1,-,CASIPGDRAGNTIYF,TGTGCCAGCATCCCCGGGGACAGGGCCGGAAACACCATATATTTT
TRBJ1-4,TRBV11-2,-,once,CASSVGQTNEKLFF,TGTGCCAGCAGCGTAGGACAGACTAATGAAAAACTGTTTTTT
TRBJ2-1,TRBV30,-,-,CACPRGTGSSYNEQFF,TGTGCCTGCCCCCGTGGGACCGGGAGTTCCTACAATGAGCAGTTCTTC
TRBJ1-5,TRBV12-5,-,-,CASGLVNRIGQPQHF,TGTGCTAGTGGTTTGGTAAACAGGATCGGTCAGCCCCAGCATTTT
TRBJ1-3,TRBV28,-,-,CASSLQGPDTIYF,TGTGCCAGCAGTTTACAGGGGCCGGACACCATATATTTT
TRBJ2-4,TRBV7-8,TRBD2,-,CASSSGLASAKNIQYF,TGTGCCAGCAGCTCAGGACTAGCCTCAGCCAAAAACATTCAGTACTTC
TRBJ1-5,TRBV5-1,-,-,CASSLSPGSGQPQHF,TGCGCCAGCAGCTTGAGCCCGGGATCGGGGCAGCCCCAGCATTTT
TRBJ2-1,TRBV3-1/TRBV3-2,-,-,CASYAPGNEQFF,TGTGCCAGCTACGCCCCGGGGAATGAGCAGTTCTTC
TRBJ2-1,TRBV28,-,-,CASSSGWDEQFF,TGTGCCAGCAGTAGCGGGTGGGATGAGCAGTTCTTC
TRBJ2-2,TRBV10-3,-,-,CAISRDTQNTGELFF,TGTGCCATCAGTCGGGACACCCAGAACACCGGGGAGCTGTTTTTT
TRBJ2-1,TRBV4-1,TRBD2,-,CASSQDLAGGPRYNEQFF,TGCGCCAGCAGCCAAGATTTAGCGGGAGGACCGCGCTACAATGAGCAGTTCTTC
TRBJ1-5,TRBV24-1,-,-,CATSGVQGDQPQHF,TGTGCCACCAGTGGGGTACAGGGAGATCAGCCCCAGCATTTT
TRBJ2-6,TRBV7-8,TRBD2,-,CASSLAGVTSGANVLTF,TGTGCCAGCAGCTTGGCGGGGGTTACCTCTGGGGCCAACGTCCTGACTTTC
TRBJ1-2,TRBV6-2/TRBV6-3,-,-,CASSYSVNYGYTF,TGTGCCAGCAGTTATAGCGTAAACTATGGCTACACCTTC
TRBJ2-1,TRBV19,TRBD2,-,CASSPTGLVHNEQFF,TGTGCCAGTAGTCCCACGGGACTAGTACACAATGAGCAGTTCTTC
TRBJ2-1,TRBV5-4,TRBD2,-,CASSFGLAGYNEQFF,TGTGCCAGCAGCTTTGGACTAGCGGGCTACAATGAGCAGTTCTTC
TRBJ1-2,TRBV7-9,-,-,CASSLVGDYGYTF,TGTGCCAGCAGCTTAGTGGGCGATTATGGCTACACCTTC
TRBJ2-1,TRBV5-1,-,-,CASRGGATYNEQFF,TGCGCCAGCCGAGGGGGTGCCACCTACAATGAGCAGTTCTTC
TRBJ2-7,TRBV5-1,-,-,CASSNTSRVARSYEQYF,TGCGCCAGCAGCAATACCTCCAGGGTCGCACGCTCCTACGAGCAGTACTTC
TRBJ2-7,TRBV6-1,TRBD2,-,CASSEVGGNEQYF,TGTGCCAGCAGTGAAGTGGGGGGGAACGAGCAGTACTTC
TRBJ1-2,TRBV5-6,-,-,CASSLIWTAGGYTF,TGTGCCAGCAGCTTGATTTGGACAGCCGGTGGCTACACCTTC
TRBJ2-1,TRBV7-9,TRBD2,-,CASSHGQTSGWMNEQFF,TGTGCCAGCAGCCATGGGCAGACTAGCGGGTGGATGAATGAGCAGTTCTTC
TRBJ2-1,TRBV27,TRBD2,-,CASSFSGTSGRAGFF,TGTGCCAGCAGTTTCTCCGGGACTAGCGGGAGGGCCGGGTTCTTC
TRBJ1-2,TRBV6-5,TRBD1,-,CASRGQGRGYTF,TGTGCCAGCAGGGGACAGGGCCGAGGCTACACCTTC
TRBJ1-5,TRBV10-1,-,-,CASSDSSRPQHF,TGCGCCAGCAGTGATTCCTCTCGGCCCCAGCATTTT
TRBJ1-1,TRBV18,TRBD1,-,CASSPTGTGRNTEAFF,TGTGCCAGCTCACCTACCGGGACAGGGAGGAACACTGAAGCTTTCTTT
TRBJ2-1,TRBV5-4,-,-,CASSLEGLRVNEQFF,TGTGCCAGCAGCTTGGAGGGGCTCAGGGTCAATGAGCAGTTCTTC
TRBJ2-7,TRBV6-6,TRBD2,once,CATLWTSGIVPYEQYF,TGTGCCACCCTTTGGACTAGCGGGATTGTCCCCTACGAGCAGTACTTC
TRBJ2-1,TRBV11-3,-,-,CASSPDTRSYNEQFF,TGTGCCAGCAGCCCAGACACCCGCTCCTACAATGAGCAGTTCTTC
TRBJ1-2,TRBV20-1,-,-,CSARQAYGYTF,TGCAGTGCTCGGCAGGCTTATGGCTACACCTTC
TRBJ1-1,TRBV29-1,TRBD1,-,CSVDKGQGASEAFF,TGCAGCGTTGATAAGGGGCAGGGGGCCTCTGAAGCTTTCTTT
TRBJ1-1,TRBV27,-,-,CASSYTGNTEAFF,TGTGCCAGCAGTTATACAGGGAACACTGAAGCTTTCTTT
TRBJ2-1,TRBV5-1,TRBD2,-,CASSLAGLAGQKEQFF,TGCGCCAGCAGCTTGGCCGGGCTAGCGGGCCAAAAGGAGCAGTTCTTC
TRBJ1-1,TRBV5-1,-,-,CASSLHGPGTEAFF,TGCGCCAGCAGCTTGCACGGTCCTGGCACTGAAGCTTTCTTT
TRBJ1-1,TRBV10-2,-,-,CASSEATGANTEAFF,TGCGCCAGCAGTGAGGCGACAGGAGCGAACACTGAAGCTTTCTTT
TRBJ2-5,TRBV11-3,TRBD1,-,CASSTGTDLRETQYF,TGTGCCAGCAGCACCGGGACAGACCTCAGAGAGACCCAGTACTTC
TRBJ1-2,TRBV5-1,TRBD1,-,CASSREGQGADGYTF,TGCGCCAGCAGCCGAGAGGGACAGGGGGCGGATGGCTACACCTTC
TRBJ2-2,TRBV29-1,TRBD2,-,CSAWGGGGTGELFF,TGCAGCGCCTGGGGGGGAGGAGGCACCGGGGAGCTGTTTTTT
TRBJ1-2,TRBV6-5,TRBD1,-,CASSTGQAANYGYTF,TGTGCCAGCAGTACAGGACAGGCGGCTAACTATGGCTACACCTTC